A selection of T cell receptor beta chains follows, all from one sample in a study of technical replicates of blood from a handful of donors. TCRdb's copy holds only in-frame clones and misses some; the assay was immunoSEQ multiplex PCR. The profile shows more than 70,000 clones, around 96% of them singletons. Sequenced sample: T cells isolated from PBMCs. Source of these receptors: a human donor in good health. The CDR3 runs from the conserved cysteine through the conserved F or W. The order of the fields is V gene, D gene, clone size, J gene, CDR3 DNA, CDR3 protein. The D gene is left open where the match is weak. Some rows have no size entry. The others give once, few or many, or a class for an expanded clone.

TRBV9	.	.	TRBJ1-1	TGTGCCAGCAGCCCTTATGGGGAGGGGTCGTCGACTGAAGCTTTCTTT	CASSPYGEGSSTEAFF
TRBV29-1	.	.	TRBJ2-7	TGCAGCGTTGAACTCCGAGACAAGGCCTACGAGCAGTACTTC	CSVELRDKAYEQYF
TRBV15	TRBD1	.	TRBJ1-3	TGTGCCACCAGCAGAGATCTCGACAGGGGAGACACCATATATTTT	CATSRDLDRGDTIYF
TRBV18	TRBD1	.	TRBJ2-4	TGTGCCAGCTCGCCTGTGACCGGGACAGAAAACATTCAGTACTTC	CASSPVTGTENIQYF
TRBV5-6	.	.	TRBJ2-7	TGTGCCAGCAGCTTGTCCTGGGAGAGCTCCTACGAGCAGTACTTC	CASSLSWESSYEQYF
TRBV7-9	TRBD2	.	TRBJ2-5	TGTGCCAGCAGACCCCCCGCTGCGGGAGGAGATCGAGAGACCCAGTACTTC	CASRPPAAGGDRETQYF
TRBV5-1	.	.	TRBJ1-6	TGCGCCAGCAGCTCCGACAGGAATTCACCCCTCCACTTT	CASSSDRNSPLHF
TRBV30	TRBD1	few	TRBJ1-6	TGTGCCTGGAGTGGGGACAGGGGGCAAGATTCACCCCTCCACTTT	CAWSGDRGQDSPLHF
TRBV6-4	TRBD2	.	TRBJ2-1	TGTGCCAGCAGTGGTCTAGCGGGAGGGCCGAATGAGCAGTTCTTC	CASSGLAGGPNEQFF
TRBV7-9	.	.	TRBJ2-3	TGTGCCAGCAGACCGGGTTTAGATACGCAGTATTTT	CASRPGLDTQYF
TRBV28	TRBD1	.	TRBJ1-2	TGTGCCAGCAGTTTACTTAGGGGGCGAGGCTATGGCTACACCTTC	CASSLLRGRGYGYTF
TRBV7-9	.	.	TRBJ2-5	TGTGCCAGCAGCTCCCAGACAGTTCAAGAGACCCAGTACTTC	CASSSQTVQETQYF
TRBV29-1	TRBD1	.	TRBJ2-1	TGCAGCGTTGAGTATACAGGGGGGATGAGTGAGCAGTTCTTC	CSVEYTGGMSEQFF
TRBV19	.	.	TRBJ2-1	TGTGCCAGTATAGGCTCGACGGGAGCTTCCCGCAATGAGCAGTTCTTC	CASIGSTGASRNEQFF
TRBV29-1	.	few	TRBJ1-1	TGCAGCGTGCCCCGGGAGTCGTACGGTACTGAAGCTTTCTTT	CSVPRESYGTEAFF
TRBV10-1	.	.	TRBJ2-7	TGCGCCAGCTCTATCACCGAGCAGTACTTC	CASSITEQYF
TRBV25-1	TRBD1	.	TRBJ1-4	TGTGCCAGCAGTGAATGGAGGACAGGGAGGGAAAAACTGTTTTTT	CASSEWRTGREKLFF
TRBV2	TRBD2	.	TRBJ2-2	TGTGCCAGCAGGGGACTAGCGGGACGCACCGGGGAGCTGTTTTTT	CASRGLAGRTGELFF
TRBV10-1	.	.	TRBJ2-1	TGCGCCAGCAGCCCGGGGGGCTTACTCCGATACAATGAGCAGTTCTTC	CASSPGGLLRYNEQFF
TRBV7-9	TRBD2	.	TRBJ2-1	TGTGCCAGCAGCTTATCGGGAGGCCTTATGGGGAATGAGCAGTTCTTC	CASSLSGGLMGNEQFF
TRBV4-1	TRBD1	.	TRBJ1-5	TGCGCCAGCAGCCAGCCACCGGGACAGGGATTTCAGCCCCAGCATTTT	CASSQPPGQGFQPQHF
TRBV7-9	.	.	TRBJ1-3	TGTGCCAGCCTCTCTGGAAACACCATATATTTT	CASLSGNTIYF
TRBV28	TRBD1	.	TRBJ2-7	TGTGCCAGCAGTTTCTCGGCAGGGGGCTACGAGCAGTACTTC	CASSFSAGGYEQYF
TRBV7-3	TRBD1	.	TRBJ2-7	TGTGCCAGCAGCTCCGGGACAGGGAATTCCTACGAGCAGTACTTC	CASSSGTGNSYEQYF
TRBV6-1	.	.	TRBJ2-7	TGTGCCAGCAGCGAACGACAGGAGGTGTACGAGCAGTACTTC	CASSERQEVYEQYF
TRBV7-9	.	.	TRBJ1-1	TGTGCCAGCAGCTTATCCGGACAGACTGAAGCTTTCTTT	CASSLSGQTEAFF
TRBV18	.	.	TRBJ2-7	TGTGCCAGCTCACCACAGAGGGAGAGGGCAACCTACGAGCAGTACTTC	CASSPQRERATYEQYF
TRBV28	.	once	TRBJ1-3	TGTGCCAGCACTTATCCTTTCGGAAACACCATATATTTT	CASTYPFGNTIYF
TRBV28	TRBD2	.	TRBJ2-2	TGTGCCAGCAGTTTCTCCGACCCTATAGCGGGAACGGGAGCCGGGGAGCTGTTTTTT	CASSFSDPIAGTGAGELFF
TRBV4-2	TRBD1	.	TRBJ2-7	TGTGCCAGCAGCCAGGAGGACAGGGGAAGGGACGAGCAGTACTTC	CASSQEDRGRDEQYF
TRBV6-5	TRBD1	.	TRBJ2-5	TGTGCCAGCAGTTTCCGACCGGGACAGGGAATCGGGACCCAGTACTTC	CASSFRPGQGIGTQYF
TRBV5-1	.	.	TRBJ2-1	TGCGCCAGCAGCCAGGTCCCACTGGGACTTTCCCTCTACAATGAGCAGTTCTTC	CASSQVPLGLSLYNEQFF
TRBV19	.	.	TRBJ1-1	TGTGCCAGTATAAGCGGGATGATGAACACTGAAGCTTTCTTT	CASISGMMNTEAFF
TRBV4-2	.	.	TRBJ2-3	TGTGCCAGCAGCCTAACTAGAGATACGCAGTATTTT	CASSLTRDTQYF
TRBV6-1	.	once	TRBJ1-2	TGTGCCAGCAGTGAAGTCGGGGGGGCATATGGCTACACCTTC	CASSEVGGAYGYTF
TRBV5-4	TRBD2	.	TRBJ2-3	TGTGCCAGCAGCCGCGGAGCGGGGCAAAGCACAGATACGCAGTATTTT	CASSRGAGQSTDTQYF
TRBV30	.	.	TRBJ2-3	TGTGCCTGGGGGAGGCCCGGGACAGATACGCAGTATTTT	CAWGRPGTDTQYF
TRBV13	TRBD2	.	TRBJ2-5	TGTGCCAGCAGCGGGCCGGGACTAGCAACCCCAGAGACCCAGTACTTC	CASSGPGLATPETQYF
TRBV15	.	.	TRBJ1-5	TGTGCCACCAGCTTGGACTTTAGCAATCAGCCCCAGCATTTT	CATSLDFSNQPQHF
TRBV27	.	.	TRBJ1-1	TGTGCCAGCAGTTTATACTCCGGCACTGAAGCTTTCTTT	CASSLYSGTEAFF
TRBV28	.	.	TRBJ2-1	TGTGCCAGCGGGGGGGACAATACCCCTGAGCAGTTCTTC	CASGGDNTPEQFF
TRBV6-5	TRBD1	.	TRBJ2-7	TGTGCCAGCCAGGGGGCCCAGGGTACCTACCGGGAGCAGTACTTC	CASQGAQGTYREQYF
TRBV19	TRBD1	.	TRBJ1-2	TGTGCCAGTAGGGCGAAATGGACAGGGAGCTATGGCTACACCTTC	CASRAKWTGSYGYTF